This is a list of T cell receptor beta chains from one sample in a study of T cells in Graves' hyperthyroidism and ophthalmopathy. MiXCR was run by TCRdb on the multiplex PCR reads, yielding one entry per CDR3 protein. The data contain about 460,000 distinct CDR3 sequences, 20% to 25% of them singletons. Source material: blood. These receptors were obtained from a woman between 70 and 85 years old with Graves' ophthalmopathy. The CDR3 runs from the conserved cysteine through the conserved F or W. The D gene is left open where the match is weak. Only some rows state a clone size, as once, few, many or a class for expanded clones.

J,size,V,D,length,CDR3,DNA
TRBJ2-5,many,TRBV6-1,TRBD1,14,CASWAGTGQETQYF,TGTGCCAGCTGGGCCGGGACAGGCCAAGAGACCCAGTACTTC
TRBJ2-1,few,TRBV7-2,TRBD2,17,CASSLALAGGIYNEQFF,TGTGCCAGCAGCTTAGCGTTAGCGGGAGGGATTTACAATGAGCAGTTCTTC
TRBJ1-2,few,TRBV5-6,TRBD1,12,CASSPQGIGYTF,TGTGCCAGCAGCCCACAGGGGATTGGCTACACCTTC
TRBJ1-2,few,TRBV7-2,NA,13,CASSLVPAAGYTF,TGTGCCAGCAGCCTCGTGCCGGCAGCGGGCTACACCTTC
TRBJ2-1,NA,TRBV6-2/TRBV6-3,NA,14,CASARGGSYNEQFF,TGTGCCAGCGCTCGGGGAGGATCCTACAATGAGCAGTTCTTC
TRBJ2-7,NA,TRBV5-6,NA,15,CASNFYGGRLIEQYF,TGTGCCAGCAATTTTTATGGGGGGCGCTTAATCGAGCAGTACTTC
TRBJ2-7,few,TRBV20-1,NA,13,CSARLALGYEQYF,TGCAGTGCTAGACTAGCCTTAGGATACGAGCAGTACTTC
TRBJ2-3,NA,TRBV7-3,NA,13,CDSNPLREDTQYF,TGTGACAGCAACCCCCTGAGGGAAGATACGCAGTATTTT
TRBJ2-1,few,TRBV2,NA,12,CASSFNGNEQFF,TGTGCCAGCAGTTTTAATGGGAATGAGCAGTTCTTC
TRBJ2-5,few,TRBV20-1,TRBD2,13,CSALGLGGETQYF,TGCAGTGCTCTAGGACTAGGAGGGGAGACCCAGTACTTC
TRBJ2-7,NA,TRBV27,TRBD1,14,CASSFMGQGNEQYF,TGTGCCAGCAGTTTTATGGGACAGGGGAATGAGCAGTACTTC
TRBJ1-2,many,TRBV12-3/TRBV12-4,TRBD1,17,CASSPWTGEFSSYGYTF,TGTGCCAGCAGTCCATGGACAGGGGAGTTTTCTAGCTATGGCTACACCTTC
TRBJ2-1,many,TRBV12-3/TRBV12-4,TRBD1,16,CASSPRRQGTGNEQFF,TGTGCCAGCAGTCCCCGCCGACAGGGAACGGGCAATGAGCAGTTCTTC
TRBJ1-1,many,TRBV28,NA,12,CASSLFETEAFF,TGTGCCAGCAGTTTGTTCGAGACTGAAGCTTTCTTT
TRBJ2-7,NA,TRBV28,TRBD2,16,CASSSVTGTSGYEQHF,TGTGCCAGCAGTTCCGTGACCGGGACTAGCGGCTACGAGCAGCACTTC
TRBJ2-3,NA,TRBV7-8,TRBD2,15,CASSRGRAGPDTQYF,TGTGCCAGCAGCCGGGGGAGGGCAGGTCCAGATACGCAGTATTTT
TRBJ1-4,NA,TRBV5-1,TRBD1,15,CASSLYRGEGEKLFF,TGCGCCAGCAGCTTATACAGGGGCGAAGGCGAAAAACTGTTTTTT
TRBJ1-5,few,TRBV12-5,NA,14,CASGFGTNNEPQHF,TGTGCTAGTGGTTTCGGGACAAACAATGAGCCCCAGCATTTT
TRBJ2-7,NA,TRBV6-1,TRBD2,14,CASSRNGLVGEQYF,TGTGCCAGCAGTCGAAACGGACTAGTTGGCGAGCAGTACTTC
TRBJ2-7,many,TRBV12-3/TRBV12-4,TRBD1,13,CASSWDRGYEQYF,TGTGCCAGCAGTTGGGACAGGGGCTACGAGCAGTACTTC
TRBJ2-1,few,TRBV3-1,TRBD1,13,CASSQQTGGEQFF,TGTGCCAGCAGCCAACAAACAGGGGGAGAGCAGTTCTTC
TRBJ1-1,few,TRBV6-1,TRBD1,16,CASSEVTGKWDTEAFF,TGTGCCAGCAGTGAAGTGACAGGGAAATGGGACACTGAAGCTTTCTTT
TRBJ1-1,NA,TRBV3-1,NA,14,CASSRTTWNTEAFF,TGTGCCAGCAGCCGAACGACATGGAACACTGAAGCTTTCTTT
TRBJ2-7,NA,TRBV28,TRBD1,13,CASRRQGGYEQYF,TGTGCCAGCAGAAGACAGGGGGGATACGAGCAGTACTTC
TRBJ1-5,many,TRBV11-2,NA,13,CASSWMRGQPQHF,TGTGCCAGCAGCTGGATGAGGGGCCAGCCCCAGCATTTT
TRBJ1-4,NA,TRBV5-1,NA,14,CASSSDRPSEKLFF,TGCGCCAGCAGCTCCGACCGACCGAGTGAAAAACTGTTTTTT
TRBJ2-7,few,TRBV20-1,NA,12,CSAVTVTYEQYF,TGCAGTGCTGTGACAGTGACCTACGAGCAGTACTTC